Listed below are T cell receptor beta chains from one sample, sequenced in a study of siplizumab effects on memory and regulatory T cells. This table comes from immunoSEQ multiplex PCR, and its TCRdb copy is limited to in-frame clones, with some not included. Of tens of thousands of clones in the sample, about 90% were seen once. Source material: CD8+ T cells sorted from blood. The receptors originated from a human donor in good health. The CDR3 runs from the conserved cysteine through the conserved F or W. Each record gives: V gene, D gene, clone size, J gene, CDR3 DNA, CDR3 protein. The D gene is left open where the match is weak. Clone size is shown for a subset of rows, as once, few, many or a class of expanded clone.

>TRBV5-6|TRBD2|NA|TRBJ2-7
TGTGCCAGCAGCTTGAAGCCTAGCGGGGCCTACGAGCAGTACTTC
CASSLKPSGAYEQYF
>TRBV7-9|TRBD1|NA|TRBJ1-6
TGTGCCAGCAGCTTAGTAGGGGGCGGGAATTCACCCCTCCACTTT
CASSLVGGGNSPLHF
>TRBV5-5|NA|NA|TRBJ1-2
TGTGCCAGCAGCTTGGAACGGACAGAGGGAAGCTATGGCTACACCTTC
CASSLERTEGSYGYTF
>TRBV6-1|NA|NA|TRBJ1-2
TGTGCCAGCAGTGAATGGGAAGCTTCTAACTATGGCTACACCTTC
CASSEWEASNYGYTF
>TRBV7-2|TRBD2|NA|TRBJ2-5
TGTGCCAGCAGCACCCGACTAGCAGGGGAGACCCAGTACTTC
CASSTRLAGETQYF
>TRBV6-5|NA|NA|TRBJ1-1
TGTGCCAGCAGTTACGGGCAGCCCACTGAAGCTTTCTTT
CASSYGQPTEAFF
>TRBV5-1|TRBD1|NA|TRBJ1-2
TGCGCCAGCAGCTTGGCCTCAGGGGGGTTCTATGGCTACACCTTC
CASSLASGGFYGYTF
>TRBV5-5|NA|once|TRBJ1-1
TGTGCCAGCAGCAACAGGGTTGCCACTGAAGCTTTCTTT
CASSNRVATEAFF
>TRBV30|TRBD2|NA|TRBJ2-2
TGTGCCTGGAGTGTACTGATAGAGACTAGCGGGGGCCAAAACACCGGGGAGCTGTTTTTT
CAWSVLIETSGGQNTGELFF
>TRBV7-9|NA|NA|TRBJ1-2
TGTGCCAGCAGCTATGGGGGGGTGTACACCTTC
CASSYGGVYTF
>TRBV14|NA|NA|TRBJ1-2
TGTGCCAGCAGCCAGATAGACAGAGCTATGGATGGCTACACCTTC
CASSQIDRAMDGYTF
>TRBV5-1|NA|NA|TRBJ2-1
TGCGCCAGCAGCTTGGGGGAGGTCCGACATGAGCAGTTCTTC
CASSLGEVRHEQFF
>TRBV7-2|NA|NA|TRBJ2-7
TGTGCCAGCAGCTTAATAGGATACGAGCAGTACTTC
CASSLIGYEQYF
>TRBV11-1|TRBD2|NA|TRBJ2-5
TGTGCCAGCAGCTTACTAGCGGGAGCGCGCCAAGAGACCCAGTACTTC
CASSLLAGARQETQYF
>TRBV27|NA|NA|TRBJ2-1
TGTGCCAGCAGTTTTGGAGGGGGCTCACACAATGAGCAGTTCTTC
CASSFGGGSHNEQFF
>TRBV7-6|NA|NA|TRBJ1-1
TGTGCCAGCAGCTTAGCGCCCCCGCCAGGCACTGAAGCTTTCTTT
CASSLAPPPGTEAFF
>TRBV7-2|NA|NA|TRBJ2-3
TGTGCCAGCAGCTTAGCGGCGGGCCTCGGCACAGATACGCAGTATTTT
CASSLAAGLGTDTQYF
>TRBV5-6|NA|NA|TRBJ2-7
TGTGCCAGCAGCGTAACAGGGAGGACCTACGAGCAGTACTTC
CASSVTGRTYEQYF
>TRBV10-3|TRBD1|NA|TRBJ1-3
TGTGCCATCAGTGAGTTCCCAGGGGGCGAAGGAAACACCATATATTTT
CAISEFPGGEGNTIYF
>TRBV5-8|NA|NA|TRBJ2-1
TGTGCCAGCCCCTTGTTTGACATCTCCTACAATGAGCAGTTCTTC
CASPLFDISYNEQFF
>TRBV2|TRBD2|NA|TRBJ2-5
TGTGCCAGCAGTCACAATCTACGGACTGGGGGGGGAGAGACCCAGTACTTC
CASSHNLRTGGGETQYF
>TRBV29-1|NA|NA|TRBJ2-2
TGCAGCGTGGACAGCCCGAACACCGGGGAGCTGTTTTTT
CSVDSPNTGELFF
>TRBV7-6|NA|NA|TRBJ1-1
TGTGCCAGCAGCTCCGACCGGAACACTGAAGCTTTCTTT
CASSSDRNTEAFF
>TRBV10-3|NA|NA|TRBJ1-1
TGTGCCATCAGTGTGGGTGGCACTGAAGCTTTCTTT
CAISVGGTEAFF
>TRBV4-1|NA|NA|TRBJ2-1
TGCGCCAGCAGCCAAGATCCAGGGGAGAGCTCCTACAATGAGCAGTTCTTC
CASSQDPGESSYNEQFF
>TRBV6-5|NA|NA|TRBJ1-1
TGTGCCAGCAGTTACGTCCTTGGGGGGAACACTGAAGCTTTCTTT
CASSYVLGGNTEAFF
>TRBV4-1|TRBD2|NA|TRBJ2-3
TGCGCCAGCAGCCAAGACCTAGCGGGAGCAGATACGCAGTATTTT
CASSQDLAGADTQYF
>TRBV2|NA|NA|TRBJ2-7
TGTGCCAGCAGGCAGGGTATCTACGAGCAGTACTTC
CASRQGIYEQYF
>TRBV4-2|NA|NA|TRBJ2-7
TGTGCCAGCAGCCAAGATAGAAGCTCCTACGAGCAGTACTTC
CASSQDRSSYEQYF
>TRBV7-6|NA|NA|TRBJ2-7
TGTGCCAGCAGCTTAGGGGAAAGGGACGAGCAGTACTTC
CASSLGERDEQYF
>TRBV5-4|TRBD1|NA|TRBJ1-1
TGTGCCAGCAGCTCGGCCGGGACAGGGGGCCTTACTGAAGCTTTCTTT
CASSSAGTGGLTEAFF
>TRBV10-3|TRBD1|NA|TRBJ1-2
TGTGCCATCACCGAGGGGACAGGGGACGACTATGGCTACACCTTC
CAITEGTGDDYGYTF
>TRBV5-4|TRBD2|NA|TRBJ2-7
TGTGCCAGCAGCTTGGGACTAGCGGAAACTGGGGGCTCCTACGAGCAGTACTTC
CASSLGLAETGGSYEQYF
>TRBV25-1|TRBD1|NA|TRBJ2-1
TGTGCCAGCAGTTACACAGGGGGCTTTGATGAGCAGTTCTTC
CASSYTGGFDEQFF
>TRBV23-1|NA|NA|TRBJ1-2
TGCGCCAGCAGTCAATCGGGTTCCGTGACTTTAGCTAACTATGGCTACACCTTC
CASSQSGSVTLANYGYTF
>TRBV6-1|TRBD1|NA|TRBJ1-6
TGTGCCAGCAAGGACAGGGATGGTTCACCCCTCCACTTT
CASKDRDGSPLHF
>TRBV5-1|NA|NA|TRBJ1-2
TGCGCCAGCAGCGATCCGGGGATGTGGGACTATGGCTACACCTTC
CASSDPGMWDYGYTF
>TRBV4-1|TRBD1|NA|TRBJ1-5
TGCGCCAGCAGCCTCTCGACAGGGGTTAAACAGCCCCAGCATTTT
CASSLSTGVKQPQHF
>TRBV6-6|NA|NA|TRBJ1-5
TGTGCCAGCAGCGAAGGAAGGACCCAGCCCCAGCATTTT
CASSEGRTQPQHF